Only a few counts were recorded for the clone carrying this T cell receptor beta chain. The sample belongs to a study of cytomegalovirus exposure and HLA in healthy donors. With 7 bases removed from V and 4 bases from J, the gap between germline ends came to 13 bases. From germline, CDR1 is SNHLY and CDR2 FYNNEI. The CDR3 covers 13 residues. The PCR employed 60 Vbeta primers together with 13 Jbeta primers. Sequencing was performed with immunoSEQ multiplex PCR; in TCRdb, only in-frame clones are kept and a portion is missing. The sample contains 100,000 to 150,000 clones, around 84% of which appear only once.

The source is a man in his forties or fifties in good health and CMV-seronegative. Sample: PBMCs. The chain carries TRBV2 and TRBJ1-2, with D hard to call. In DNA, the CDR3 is TGTGCCAGCAATCAGGTGACCTCCTATGGCTACACCTTC. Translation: CASNQVTSYGYTF.